This TCR beta chain emerged from a study of T cells after yellow fever vaccination. Study-wide context: Preparation of the low-cell-number fractions used SMART-Seq v4 Ultra Low Input.

TCRdb re-analysed the 5' RACE reads in MiXCR, keeping a single row per CDR3 protein. The table has roughly 340,000 distinct CDR3 sequences, 3% to 4.5% seen once. The CDR3 is 16 amino acids. V was clipped by 6 bases and J by 4 bases; unmatched bases: 13. Comment on this clonotype: As yet, its antigen is unknown.

Study-wide results and caveats: Booster samples showed a return of most primary-vaccination clones (around 96% CD4, about 87% CD8). Clonotypes found in both CD4 and CD8 compartments made up a small share.

The chain couples TRBV12-3 or TRBV12-4 to TRBJ1-2, with 8 bases fitting TRBD1. This receptor was identified in a man aged 18 to 35 who received the YFV17D yellow fever vaccine. The sequenced sample was PBMCs, obtained 5 days after the yellow fever booster vaccination. This CDR3 is CASSGNSRGRGYGYTF. The CDR3, as DNA: TGTGCCAGCAGCGGGAATTCCAGGGGGCGAGGCTATGGCTACACCTTC.